One sample yielded the 28 T cell receptor beta chains listed below, sequenced in a study of cytomegalovirus exposure and HLA in healthy donors. With 60 Vbeta and 13 Jbeta primers, the PCR was carried out. The table came from immunoSEQ multiplex PCR; TCRdb's copy has only in-frame clones and leaves some out. The table includes about 110,000 clones, more than 65% detected once. Source material: PBMCs. The source is a man aged 35-49 years in good health and CMV-seropositive.

This chain links TRBV4-3 with TRBJ2-3; TRBD1 matches at 7 bases. Germline CDR1 and CDR2: LGHNA and YSLEER. CDR3 length: 18 residues. Germline trimming cut 3 bases from V and 0 bases from J; bases unmatched to any gene: 12. The CDR3 reads CASSQTVPRDSSTDTQYF. CDR3 bases: TGCGCCAGCAGCCAGACCGTCCCCCGGGACAGTAGCACAGATACGCAGTATTTT.

The genes are TRBV28 and TRBJ1-4, with no clear D. From germline, CDR1 is MDHEN and CDR2 SYDVKM. V was trimmed by 4 bases and J by 2 bases, leaving 8 bases between them. This CDR3 is 14 amino acids long. This chain's CDR3 is CASSSGLTNEKLFF. The CDR3 nucleotides are TGTGCCAGCAGTTCTGGGCTGACTAATGAAAAACTGTTTTTT.

This chain links TRBV30 with TRBJ1-5; a possible D gene is TRBD1 (5 bases). This CDR3 is 13 amino acids long. Germline V lookup: CDR1 GTSNPN, CDR2 SVGIG (reference sequence). The germline V and J ends were trimmed by 1 base and 5 bases, with 9 bases remaining between them. The CDR3 sequence: CAWSAGPDQPQHF. As DNA, the CDR3 is TGTGCCTGGAGTGCAGGGCCGGATCAGCCCCAGCATTTT.

The V call is TRBV7-2, the J call TRBJ1-3; D might be TRBD1 (5 bases). The CDR3 has 15 amino acids. Germline CDR1 and CDR2: SGHTA and FQGNSA. V was cut by 5 bases and J by 2 bases, with 13 bases left in between. This CDR3 is CASSVSGGPGNTIYF. The CDR3 region has the DNA TGTGCCAGCAGCGTCTCGGGGGGTCCTGGAAACACCATATATTTT.

The CDR3, as DNA: TGTGCCACCAGCAGAACCACAAAAGCGGCCACTGAAGCTTTCTTT. Its protein product is CATSRTTKAATEAFF. The chain has TRBV15 and TRBJ1-1; D not certain. Germline V gene lookup returns CDR1 LNHNV and CDR2 YYDKDF (reference sequence). This CDR3 region has 15 residues. Trimming shortened V by 2 bases and J by 4 bases, and 14 bases separated the two germline ends.

The rearrangement uses TRBV6-5 and TRBJ2-5, with a tentative D call TRBD2 (7 bases). CDR3 length equals 15 residues. Germline CDR1 MNHEY, CDR2 SVGAGI. Trimming removed 6 bases from V and 7 bases from J, with 21 bases in between. The CDR3 is CASSTGGWGAATQYF. The CDR3 DNA sequence: TGTGCCAGCAGCACGGGGGGATGGGGGGCAGCGACCCAGTACTTC.

V gene TRBV11-2 combines with J gene TRBJ2-1; D unresolved. The CDR3 is 12 amino acids. The germline V and J ends were trimmed by 3 bases and 10 bases, with 10 bases remaining between them. Germline lookup yields CDR1 SGHAT and CDR2 FQNNGV. The CDR3 sequence is CASSFPRGEQFF. As DNA, the CDR3 is TGTGCCAGCAGCTTCCCCCGCGGAGAGCAGTTCTTC.

The chain recombines TRBV28 with TRBJ2-5; D unresolved. The J call is in doubt because the DNA end fits TRBJ2-7 better. The CDR3 has 14 amino acids. Germline CDR1 MDHEN, CDR2 SYDVKM. The CDR3 protein is CASSSGSKSYEQYF. The CDR3 coding sequence is TGTGCCAGCTCATCCGGGTCTAAGAGCTACGAGCAGTACTTC.

The chain couples TRBV18 to TRBJ2-5; TRBD2 matches 8 bases. Germline values: CDR1 KGHSH, CDR2 LQKENI. Germline trimming cut 3 bases from V and 2 bases from J; bases unmatched to any gene: 2. CDR3 length: 14 amino acids. The CDR3 loop is CASSPRGGQETQYF. The CDR3 DNA is TGTGCCAGCTCACCTCGGGGGGGACAAGAGACCCAGTACTTC.

There are a few counts of this clone. As DNA, the CDR3 is TGTGCCAGCAGCCCGGACAGGGGGGGATACAATGAGCAGTTCTTC. Translated: CASSPDRGGYNEQFF. V and J are TRBV7-6 and TRBJ2-1, with 10 bases aligning to TRBD1. This CDR3 has 15 residues. Germline trimming cut 5 bases from V and 4 bases from J; bases unmatched to any gene: 5. Germline V gene data show CDR1 as SGHVS and CDR2 as FNYEAQ.

The count of this clone is one. The chain is built from TRBV7-2 and TRBJ2-1; TRBD2 agrees at 9 bases. Trimming cost V 2 bases and J 4 bases; bases outside gene matches: 3. The V gene's germline CDR1 is SGHTA and CDR2 FQGNSA. CDR3 length: 15 residues. The CDR3 DNA reads as TGTGCCAGCAGCTTAACGCGGGAGGGATACAATGAGCAGTTCTTC. This encodes CASSLTREGYNEQFF.

V gene TRBV5-6 combines with J gene TRBJ1-2; possible D gene TRBD1, 6 bases. Germline V gene data show CDR1 as SGHDT and CDR2 as YYEEEE. V lost 4 bases and J lost 6, with 16 bases in between. This CDR3 is built from 14 residues. The CDR3 loop reads CASSPEGGWNGYTF. Written as DNA, the CDR3 is TGTGCCAGCAGCCCGGAGGGGGGGTGGAATGGCTACACCTTC.

The rearrangement joins TRBV4-3 to TRBJ1-2; no clear D gene. The germline V gene has CDR1 LGHNA and CDR2 YSLEER. Trimming took off 0 bases at V and 7 bases at J, with 12 bases between the two ends. This CDR3 is built from 14 residues. The CDR3 DNA is TGCGCCAGCAGCCAAGATATCGGGATGGGTGGCTACACCTTC. Its translation is CASSQDIGMGGYTF.

The J gene is TRBJ2-5, the V gene TRBV5-1; the D gene is possibly TRBD1 (6 bases). The germline V and J ends were trimmed by 5 bases and 5 bases, with 16 bases remaining between them. Germline CDR1 and CDR2: SGHRS and YFSETQ. The CDR3 contains 14 residues. CDR3 in DNA: TGCGCCAGCAGTAGGACAGATTGGAAGGAGACCCAGTACTTC. This translates into CASSRTDWKETQYF.

The chain is built from TRBV4-1 and TRBJ2-3, with 9 nucleotides matching TRBD2. The V gene's germline CDR1 is MGHRA and CDR2 YSYEKL. Germline trimming cut 2 bases from V and 6 bases from J; bases unmatched to any gene: 12. The CDR3 spans 17 residues. This CDR3 reads CASSQLGLAPQWDTQYF. In DNA, the CDR3 is TGCGCCAGCAGCCAACTGGGACTAGCTCCTCAATGGGATACGCAGTATTTT.

The chain carries TRBV7-2 and TRBJ1-4; 10 bases are shared with TRBD1. Germline trimming cut 1 base from V and 7 bases from J; bases unmatched to any gene: 6. The CDR3 contains 16 residues. In germline, CDR1 is SGHTA, CDR2 FQGNSA. Here the CDR3 DNA reads TGTGCCAGCAGCTTAGACCGACAGGGGGCAGGTGAAAAACTGTTTTTT. Its translation is CASSLDRQGAGEKLFF.

V and J are TRBV7-2 and TRBJ2-3; 10 bases are a match to TRBD2. The CDR3 runs to 19 residues. The V and J ends lost 6 bases and 0 bases, in that order; junction bases with no gene match: 15. The germline V gene encodes CDR1 SGHTA and CDR2 FQGNSA. The CDR3 sequence is CASRQALTSGEVSTDTQYF. CDR3 nucleotides: TGTGCCAGCAGGCAGGCCCTAACTAGCGGGGAGGTTAGCACAGATACGCAGTATTTT.

The genes are TRBV7-9 and TRBJ1-1; perhaps TRBD1 as D (6 bases). V was clipped by 1 base and J by 1 base, with 16 bases between them. CDR3 size: 17 residues. Germline V CDR1 and CDR2: SEHNR, FQNEAQ (reference sequence). The chain's CDR3 is CASSLGALGQKNTEAFF. CDR3 nucleotides: TGTGCCAGCAGCTTAGGGGCACTAGGACAGAAGAACACTGAAGCTTTCTTT.

The chain combines TRBV2 with TRBJ1-2; D uncertain. V dropped 3 bases and J dropped 0 bases, with 8 bases sitting between them. The CDR3 spans 14 residues. Germline CDR1 is SNHLY and CDR2 is FYNNEI. The CDR3 is CASSETPSNYGYTF. CDR3 nucleotide sequence: TGTGCCAGCAGTGAGACACCATCTAACTATGGCTACACCTTC.

J is TRBJ1-6 and V is TRBV11-2; tentatively, D is TRBD1 (6 bases). The CDR3 is 14 amino acids. Germline V gene sequence: CDR1 SGHAT, CDR2 FQNNGV. Trimming pared 5 bases from V and 10 bases from J, leaving 15 bases between. The DNA for the CDR3 is TGTGCCAGCAGCCTAGCAGGGGTTAGGTCACCCCTCCACTTT. This gives the protein CASSLAGVRSPLHF.

V and J are TRBV12-5 and TRBJ2-6; no reliable D call. Germline V lookup: CDR1 LGHNT, CDR2 FRNRAP. The CDR3 is 15 amino acids. Trimming took off 4 bases at V and 0 bases at J, with 7 bases between the two ends. CDR3 amino acids: CASGSRSSGANVLTF. In DNA, the CDR3 is TGTGCTAGTGGTTCCCGGTCCTCTGGGGCCAACGTCCTGACTTTC.

CDR3 protein: CASSLERPFPNEQFF. In DNA, the CDR3 is TGTGCCAGCAGCTTAGAGAGGCCCTTCCCCAATGAGCAGTTCTTC. This sequence joins TRBV11-2 and TRBJ2-1; no firm D call. This CDR3 has 15 amino acids. V was cut by 0 bases and J by 6 bases, with 12 bases left in between. Germline V lookup: CDR1 SGHAT, CDR2 FQNNGV. Drawing the rest from reference TRBV11-2 and TRBJ2-1, the complete variable domain is EAGVAQSPRYKIIEKRQSVAFWCNPISGHATLYWYQQILGQGPKLLIQFQNNGVVDDSQLPKDRFSAERLKGVDSTLKIQPAKLEDSAVYLCASSLERPFPNEQFFGPGTRLTVL.

The genes are TRBV14 and TRBJ2-1, with 8 bases lining up with TRBD2. Per the germline V gene, CDR1 is SGHDN and CDR2 is FVKESK. Unmatched junction bases numbered 12, after V lost 5 bases and J lost 9 bases. The CDR3 has 15 amino acids. CDR3 residues: CASSSFQGSGIEQFF. The CDR3 region has the DNA TGTGCCAGCAGCTCCTTTCAGGGTAGCGGGATTGAGCAGTTCTTC. The full variable domain, in which reference TRBV14 and TRBJ2-1 provide the parts outside the CDR3, is EAGVTQFPSHSVIEKGQTVTLRCDPISGHDNLYWYRRVMGKEIKFLLHFVKESKQDESGMPNNRFLAERTGGTYSTLKVQPAELEDSGVYFCASSSFQGSGIEQFFGPGTRLTVL.

J is TRBJ2-7 and V is TRBV4-2; no clear D. The V and J ends lost 0 bases and 0 bases respectively, with 12 bases between them. The CDR3 is 16 amino acids. Per germline, CDR1 LGHNA and CDR2 YNFKEQ. This CDR3 is CASSQDHGSSSYEQYF. CDR3 nucleotides: TGTGCCAGCAGCCAAGATCACGGTAGTAGCTCCTACGAGCAGTACTTC.

This chain uses TRBV6-5 with TRBJ1-2; D possibly corresponds to TRBD1 (6 bases). CDR1 and CDR2 (germline): MNHEY, SVGAGI. V was clipped by 2 bases and J by 3 bases, with 16 bases between them. The CDR3 sequence is 16 residues long. CDR3 sequence: CASSYEDSTGYYGYTF. CDR3 DNA: TGTGCCAGCAGTTACGAGGACAGCACTGGATACTATGGCTACACCTTC.

This chain connects TRBV5-5 to TRBJ2-7; tentatively, D is TRBD1 (6 bases). Germline V gives CDR1 SGHKS, CDR2 YYEKEE (reference sequence). This CDR3 is built from 15 residues. V was pared by 1 base and J by 2 bases, with 13 bases between. This chain's CDR3 is CASSLSGQLAYEQYF. The CDR3 DNA is TGTGCCAGCAGCTTGTCCGGACAGCTCGCCTACGAGCAGTACTTC.

This clone counts as medium-sized. The rearrangement links TRBV7-9 to TRBJ2-5; unclear D gene. The germline CDR1 and CDR2 sequences are SEHNR and FQNEAQ (reference sequence). The V gene lost 1 base and the J gene lost 1 base, with 10 bases spanning the gap. The CDR3 sequence is 15 residues long. The CDR3 here is CASSLVERGQETQYF. The CDR3 DNA reads as TGTGCCAGCAGCTTAGTGGAGCGCGGCCAAGAGACCCAGTACTTC. Supplemented by reference TRBV7-9 and TRBJ2-5, the full variable domain reads DTGVSQNPRHKITKRGQNVTFRCDPISEHNRLYWYRQTLGQGPEFLTYFQNEAQLEKSRLLSDRFSAERPKGSFSTLEIQRTEQGDSAMYLCASSLVERGQETQYFGPGTRLLVL.

V is TRBV7-9 and J is TRBJ2-3, with TRBD2 matching 10 bases. V shed 5 bases, J shed 2 bases, and the junction held 10 bases outside the gene matches. From germline, CDR1 is SEHNR and CDR2 FQNEAQ (reference sequence). This CDR3 contains 17 residues. Here the CDR3 DNA reads TGTGCCAGCAGCCTTTTAGCGGGGGGCAGACTCACAGATACGCAGTATTTT. It specifies CASSLLAGGRLTDTQYF. Full variable domain (rest looked up from reference TRBV7-9 and TRBJ2-3): DTGVSQNPRHKITKRGQNVTFRCDPISEHNRLYWYRQTLGQGPEFLTYFQNEAQLEKSRLLSDRFSAERPKGSFSTLEIQRTEQGDSAMYLCASSLLAGGRLTDTQYFGPGTRLTVL.